A selection of T cell receptor beta chains follows, all from one sample in a study of cytomegalovirus exposure and HLA in healthy donors. Clones were read by immunoSEQ multiplex PCR, and TCRdb kept only the in-frame ones, dropping some. Of 150,000 or so clones in the sample, 70% to 90% are singletons; the top ten hold over 2%. The specimen sequenced was PBMCs. The receptor set was obtained from a human donor in good health. The CDR3 runs from the conserved cysteine through the conserved F or W. The order of the fields is clone size, J gene, V gene, D gene, CDR3 length, CDR3 DNA, CDR3 protein. A D gene is named only where the DNA matches it firmly. Some rows mark clone size as missing; the rest say once, few, many or name a class of expanded clone.

abundance: NA; j_gene: TRBJ2-1; v_gene: TRBV9; d_gene: TRBD2; len: 17; CDR3nt: TGTGCCAGCAGCGTGGGGACTAGCCCTTACTTGGCCAATGAGCAGTTCTTC; CDR3aa: CASSVGTSPYLANEQFF
abundance: NA; j_gene: TRBJ2-7; v_gene: TRBV6-1; d_gene: TRBD2; len: 14; CDR3nt: TGTGCCAGCAGTGAGTGGCGGGAGGGGTACGAGCAGTACTTC; CDR3aa: CASSEWREGYEQYF
abundance: once; j_gene: TRBJ2-3; v_gene: TRBV7-2; d_gene: TRBD1; len: 14; CDR3nt: TGTGCCAGCAGCTTAGTACAGGGGACAGATACGCAGTATTTT; CDR3aa: CASSLVQGTDTQYF
abundance: NA; j_gene: TRBJ2-6; v_gene: TRBV4-3; d_gene: NA; len: 15; CDR3nt: TGCGCCAGCAGCCAAGGTATCTCTGGGGCCAACGTCCTGACTTTC; CDR3aa: CASSQGISGANVLTF
abundance: NA; j_gene: TRBJ2-1; v_gene: TRBV28; d_gene: NA; len: 16; CDR3nt: TGTGCCAGCAGCCGGAGGGCTCGAAGGGGGCATAATGAGCAGTTCTTC; CDR3aa: CASSRRARRGHNEQFF
abundance: once; j_gene: TRBJ2-3; v_gene: TRBV29-1; d_gene: NA; len: 13; CDR3nt: TGCAGCGTTGGCGGCAAATCGGGGGATACGCAGTATTTT; CDR3aa: CSVGGKSGDTQYF
abundance: NA; j_gene: TRBJ1-1; v_gene: TRBV6-5; d_gene: NA; len: 16; CDR3nt: TGTGCCAGCAGTTATGTGGGCAAAGGTATAAACACTGAAGCTTTCTTT; CDR3aa: CASSYVGKGINTEAFF
abundance: NA; j_gene: TRBJ1-5; v_gene: TRBV10-1; d_gene: NA; len: 16; CDR3nt: TGCGCCAGCAAGTTTGTTGGGCAAGATAGCAATCAGCCCCAGCATTTT; CDR3aa: CASKFVGQDSNQPQHF
abundance: NA; j_gene: TRBJ2-1; v_gene: TRBV4-3; d_gene: TRBD1; len: 16; CDR3nt: TGCGCCAGCAGCCATGGGGGGACAGGGGGCGCCTATGAGCAGTTCTTC; CDR3aa: CASSHGGTGGAYEQFF
abundance: once; j_gene: TRBJ1-2; v_gene: TRBV6-1; d_gene: NA; len: 15; CDR3nt: TGTGCCAGCAGTGTAACCTCGACATCAGCTTATGGCTACACCTTC; CDR3aa: CASSVTSTSAYGYTF
abundance: NA; j_gene: TRBJ2-5; v_gene: TRBV19; d_gene: NA; len: 15; CDR3nt: TGTGCCAGTAGAATTGGGGCCGGGGGCCAAGAGACCCAGTACTTC; CDR3aa: CASRIGAGGQETQYF
abundance: NA; j_gene: TRBJ1-1; v_gene: TRBV28; d_gene: TRBD1; len: 17; CDR3nt: TGTGCCAGCAGTTTATCCTTAACAGGGGCGAGAAGCACTGAAGCTTTCTTT; CDR3aa: CASSLSLTGARSTEAFF
abundance: NA; j_gene: TRBJ1-2; v_gene: TRBV5-1; d_gene: NA; len: 15; CDR3nt: TGCGCCAGCAGCTCCTCAGGGCTGCCATTTTATGGCTACACCTTC; CDR3aa: CASSSSGLPFYGYTF
abundance: NA; j_gene: TRBJ2-1; v_gene: TRBV2; d_gene: NA; len: 14; CDR3nt: TGTGCCAGCAGACAGGGCGGGGGCTACAATGAGCAGTTCTTC; CDR3aa: CASRQGGGYNEQFF
abundance: NA; j_gene: TRBJ1-1; v_gene: TRBV11-2; d_gene: NA; len: 16; CDR3nt: TGTGCCAGCAGCTTAGGTTCGCGCGGGTTCGGGGCTGAAGCTTTCTTT; CDR3aa: CASSLGSRGFGAEAFF
abundance: NA; j_gene: TRBJ1-1; v_gene: TRBV5-4; d_gene: TRBD1; len: 12; CDR3nt: TGTGCCAGCAGCCCGGGGACAGTTGAAGCTTTCTTT; CDR3aa: CASSPGTVEAFF
abundance: NA; j_gene: TRBJ2-1; v_gene: TRBV13; d_gene: NA; len: 14; CDR3nt: TGTGCCAGCAGCTCTTACATGGTCTACAATGAGCAGTTCTTC; CDR3aa: CASSSYMVYNEQFF
abundance: NA; j_gene: TRBJ1-2; v_gene: TRBV7-9; d_gene: NA; len: 13; CDR3nt: TGTGCCAGCAGCCTTGGACAGCTCTATGGCTACACCTTC; CDR3aa: CASSLGQLYGYTF
abundance: NA; j_gene: TRBJ2-6; v_gene: TRBV18; d_gene: TRBD1; len: 22; CDR3nt: TGTGCCAGCTCACCACGTTACTCCTCCACTCCGGGACAGTCCTCTGGGGCCAACGTCCTGACTTTC; CDR3aa: CASSPRYSSTPGQSSGANVLTF
abundance: few; j_gene: TRBJ1-1; v_gene: TRBV29-1; d_gene: NA; len: 11; CDR3nt: TGCAGCGTTGAAATCGTCACTGAAGCTTTCTTT; CDR3aa: CSVEIVTEAFF
abundance: NA; j_gene: TRBJ2-6; v_gene: TRBV30; d_gene: NA; len: 14; CDR3nt: TGTGCCGGGGGCACGCGCTCTGGGGCCAACGTCCTGACTTTC; CDR3aa: CAGGTRSGANVLTF
abundance: NA; j_gene: TRBJ2-1; v_gene: TRBV28; d_gene: TRBD2; len: 13; CDR3nt: TGTGCCAGCACTGACGGGGGGATCAATGAGCAGTTCTTC; CDR3aa: CASTDGGINEQFF
abundance: NA; j_gene: TRBJ1-5; v_gene: TRBV2; d_gene: TRBD1; len: 15; CDR3nt: TGTGCCAGCAGTGATAGAGGACAGGGGAATCAGCCCCAGCATTTT; CDR3aa: CASSDRGQGNQPQHF
abundance: NA; j_gene: TRBJ1-1; v_gene: TRBV4-3; d_gene: NA; len: 14; CDR3nt: TGCGCCAGCAGCCGACGACAGGCCGCGCCTGAAGCTTTCTTT; CDR3aa: CASSRRQAAPEAFF
abundance: NA; j_gene: TRBJ2-7; v_gene: TRBV6-1; d_gene: TRBD1; len: 13; CDR3nt: TGTGCCAGCAGTGATGGGCAGGGGGACGAGCAGTACTTC; CDR3aa: CASSDGQGDEQYF
abundance: NA; j_gene: TRBJ1-2; v_gene: TRBV18; d_gene: NA; len: 17; CDR3nt: TGTGCCAGCCATTCCGACCCCCGGGACTTACTAGACTATGGCTACACCTTC; CDR3aa: CASHSDPRDLLDYGYTF
abundance: once; j_gene: TRBJ2-1; v_gene: TRBV6-5; d_gene: NA; len: 13; CDR3nt: TGTGCCAGCAGTTACGTCAGGGCCGATGAGCAGTTCTTC; CDR3aa: CASSYVRADEQFF
abundance: once; j_gene: TRBJ2-1; v_gene: TRBV5-1; d_gene: TRBD1; len: 15; CDR3nt: TGCGCCAGCAGTAGCGGACAGGGGCTTGGGAATGAGCAGTTCTTC; CDR3aa: CASSSGQGLGNEQFF
abundance: NA; j_gene: TRBJ1-6; v_gene: TRBV4-3; d_gene: NA; len: 18; CDR3nt: TGCGCCAGCAGCCAAGTGGGTCCGGACAGCTCCTATAATTCACCCCTCCACTTT; CDR3aa: CASSQVGPDSSYNSPLHF
abundance: NA; j_gene: TRBJ1-1; v_gene: TRBV5-4; d_gene: TRBD1; len: 13; CDR3nt: TGTGCCAGCAGCAACCGTGGACAGGGAAAAGCTTTCTTT; CDR3aa: CASSNRGQGKAFF
abundance: NA; j_gene: TRBJ2-3; v_gene: TRBV27; d_gene: TRBD1; len: 15; CDR3nt: TGTGCCAGCAAACTGACAGGGCATTGGACAGATACGCAGTATTTT; CDR3aa: CASKLTGHWTDTQYF
abundance: NA; j_gene: TRBJ1-1; v_gene: TRBV5-1; d_gene: TRBD1; len: 15; CDR3nt: TGCGCCAGCAGCCTCCGGGACAGGACGAACACTGAAGCTTTCTTT; CDR3aa: CASSLRDRTNTEAFF
abundance: NA; j_gene: TRBJ1-1; v_gene: TRBV15; d_gene: NA; len: 14; CDR3nt: TGTGCCACCAGCAAGGATCGAGGCCAGCGTGAAGCTTTCTTT; CDR3aa: CATSKDRGQREAFF
abundance: NA; j_gene: TRBJ2-7; v_gene: TRBV7-6; d_gene: NA; len: 13; CDR3nt: TGTGCCAGCAGCTCCCTGGACTTTTACGAGCAGTACTTC; CDR3aa: CASSSLDFYEQYF
abundance: NA; j_gene: TRBJ2-7; v_gene: TRBV7-9; d_gene: NA; len: 13; CDR3nt: TGTGCCAGCAGCTTAGCGACAGTCAGCGAGCAGTACTTC; CDR3aa: CASSLATVSEQYF
abundance: few; j_gene: TRBJ2-1; v_gene: TRBV29-1; d_gene: NA; len: 15; CDR3nt: TGCAGCGTCCTTCAGGGGATAAGCTCCTACAATGAGCAGTTCTTC; CDR3aa: CSVLQGISSYNEQFF
abundance: NA; j_gene: TRBJ2-1; v_gene: TRBV11-3; d_gene: TRBD1; len: 17; CDR3nt: TGTGCCAGCAGCTTAGGGCAGGGGGCGGTTTCCTACAATGAGCAGTTCTTC; CDR3aa: CASSLGQGAVSYNEQFF
abundance: NA; j_gene: TRBJ1-4; v_gene: TRBV7-6; d_gene: NA; len: 15; CDR3nt: TGTGCCAGCAGCTTAGCCCGAGGGATTAATGAAAAACTGTTTTTT; CDR3aa: CASSLARGINEKLFF
abundance: NA; j_gene: TRBJ2-6; v_gene: TRBV5-6; d_gene: NA; len: 15; CDR3nt: TGTGCCAGCAGCGTCAGGTTTTCCGGGGCCAACGTCCTGACTTTC; CDR3aa: CASSVRFSGANVLTF
abundance: NA; j_gene: TRBJ2-1; v_gene: TRBV4-1; d_gene: TRBD1; len: 16; CDR3nt: TGCGCCAGCAGCCAACGGCCGGGACAGGGGGCCGATGAGCAGTTCTTC; CDR3aa: CASSQRPGQGADEQFF
abundance: few; j_gene: TRBJ1-1; v_gene: TRBV7-3; d_gene: NA; len: 14; CDR3nt: TGTGCCAGCAGCTTATCGCCAGGGCTGACTGAAGCTTTCTTT; CDR3aa: CASSLSPGLTEAFF
abundance: NA; j_gene: TRBJ1-2; v_gene: TRBV7-9; d_gene: NA; len: 14; CDR3nt: TGTGCCAGCAGCCCAACAGGGTCCTTTGATGGCTACACCTTC; CDR3aa: CASSPTGSFDGYTF
abundance: NA; j_gene: TRBJ1-5; v_gene: TRBV18; d_gene: NA; len: 16; CDR3nt: TGTGCCAGCTCACTCATCAGGGATTTTAGCAATCAGCCCCAGCATTTT; CDR3aa: CASSLIRDFSNQPQHF
abundance: NA; j_gene: TRBJ2-1; v_gene: TRBV19; d_gene: TRBD2; len: 15; CDR3nt: TGTGCCAGTAGTATAGATAGCGGGGGATACAATGAGCAGTTCTTC; CDR3aa: CASSIDSGGYNEQFF
abundance: NA; j_gene: TRBJ1-5; v_gene: TRBV6-1; d_gene: NA; len: 13; CDR3nt: TGTGCCAGCACTTACGGTAGCGGTCAGCCCCAGCATTTT; CDR3aa: CASTYGSGQPQHF
abundance: NA; j_gene: TRBJ2-5; v_gene: TRBV7-7; d_gene: TRBD1; len: 15; CDR3nt: TGTGCCAGCAGCCTTACGGGACAGGGGACGGAGACCCAGTACTTC; CDR3aa: CASSLTGQGTETQYF
abundance: once; j_gene: TRBJ2-7; v_gene: TRBV7-2; d_gene: TRBD2; len: 14; CDR3nt: TGTGCCAGCAGCGTCCTAGCGGGGGTTCGCGAGCAGTACTTC; CDR3aa: CASSVLAGVREQYF
abundance: NA; j_gene: TRBJ1-1; v_gene: TRBV2; d_gene: TRBD1; len: 16; CDR3nt: TGTGCCAGCAGTGAAGGAGTTTTGACAGGGGAGACTGAAGCTTTCTTT; CDR3aa: CASSEGVLTGETEAFF
abundance: NA; j_gene: TRBJ1-1; v_gene: TRBV7-3; d_gene: NA; len: 17; CDR3nt: TGTGCCAGCAGCCTTAGCGGGGGGGGGCCGGTAAACACTGAAGCTTTCTTT; CDR3aa: CASSLSGGGPVNTEAFF
abundance: NA; j_gene: TRBJ2-1; v_gene: TRBV2; d_gene: NA; len: 13; CDR3nt: TGTGCCAGCAGTGAAGCGCTTAGGACAGTGCAGTTCTTC; CDR3aa: CASSEALRTVQFF